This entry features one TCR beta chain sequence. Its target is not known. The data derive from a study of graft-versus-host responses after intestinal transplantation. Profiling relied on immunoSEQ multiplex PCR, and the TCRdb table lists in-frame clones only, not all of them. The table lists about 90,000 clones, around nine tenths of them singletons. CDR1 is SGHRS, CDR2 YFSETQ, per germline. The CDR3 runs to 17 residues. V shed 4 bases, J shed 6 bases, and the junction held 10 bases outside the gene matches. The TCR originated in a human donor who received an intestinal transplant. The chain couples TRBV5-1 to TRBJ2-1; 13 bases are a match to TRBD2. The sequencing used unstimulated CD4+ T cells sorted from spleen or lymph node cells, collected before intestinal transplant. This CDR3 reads CASSPGLAGAGSNEQFF. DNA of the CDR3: TGCGCCAGCAGCCCCGGACTAGCGGGAGCGGGGTCCAATGAGCAGTTCTTC.